Below, 27 T cell receptor beta chains from the same sample are listed, as sequenced in a study of blood T cell repertoires in COVID-19. Data came from immunoSEQ multiplex PCR; TCRdb stores just in-frame clones and leaves some out. The table has about 320,000 clones, around 88% seen once. Sequencing input: peripheral blood. These receptors were taken from a woman in her 30s with COVID-19, enrolled during active disease.

The rearrangement uses TRBV5-5 and TRBJ2-3; 10 positions match TRBD1. V was pared by 0 bases and J by 6 bases, with 7 bases of the junction left unmatched. The CDR3 has 16 amino acids. Germline values: CDR1 SGHKS, CDR2 YYEKEE (reference sequence). The CDR3 nucleotides read TGTGCCAGCAGCTTGGGACCGGGACAGGGGAGGGATACGCAGTATTTT. Translating gives CASSLGPGQGRDTQYF. Full variable domain (missing parts from reference TRBV5-5 and TRBJ2-3): DAGVTQSPTHLIKTRGQQVTLRCSPISGHKSVSWYQQVLGQGPQFIFQYYEKEERGRGNFPDRFSARQFPNYSSELNVNALLLGDSALYLCASSLGPGQGRDTQYFGPGTRLTVL.

V and J are TRBV2 and TRBJ2-7; a possible D gene is TRBD1 (5 bases). The CDR3 runs 12 residues. Germline V CDR1 and CDR2: SNHLY, FYNNEI. Trimming pared 6 bases from V and 4 bases from J, leaving 10 bases between. The CDR3 sequence: CASSATVYEQYF. The CDR3 region has the DNA TGTGCCAGCAGCGCGACAGTATACGAGCAGTACTTC.

CDR3 amino acids: CASSRPGQHSYGYTF. In DNA form, the CDR3 reads TGTGCCAGCAGCAGGCCCGGACAGCATAGCTATGGCTACACCTTC. The gene calls are TRBV6-5 and TRBJ1-2; perhaps TRBD1 as D (6 bases). The CDR3 covers 15 residues. The V gene lost 6 bases and the J gene lost 4 bases, with 18 bases spanning the gap. Germline CDR1 reads MNHEY; CDR2 reads SVGAGI.

The rearrangement links TRBV11-2 to TRBJ2-3, with 8 bases fitting TRBD2. This CDR3 region has 15 residues. V gave up 5 bases and J gave up 5 bases; unmatched junction bases: 9. Germline CDR1 reads SGHAT; CDR2 reads FQNNGV. In DNA, the CDR3 is TGTGCCAGCAGCCCAGACTTCAGCGGGGGAGATACGCAGTATTTT. It yields the protein CASSPDFSGGDTQYF. Based on the CDR3 plus reference TRBV11-2 and TRBJ2-3, the full variable domain is EAGVAQSPRYKIIEKRQSVAFWCNPISGHATLYWYQQILGQGPKLLIQFQNNGVVDDSQLPKDRFSAERLKGVDSTLKIQPAKLEDSAVYLCASSPDFSGGDTQYFGPGTRLTVL.

V and J are TRBV7-6 and TRBJ2-7, with 7 bases that match TRBD2. Germline trimming cut 8 bases from V and 2 bases from J; bases unmatched to any gene: 24. The CDR3 extends over 19 amino acids. The germline gives CDR1 SGHVS, CDR2 FNYEAQ. The CDR3 protein is CASRGVGEGSYFWTYEQYV. In DNA, the CDR3 is TGTGCCAGCCGGGGGGTAGGGGAGGGTAGTTATTTTTGGACCTACGAGCAGTACGTC.

This clone was seen just once. The V gene is TRBV6-5, the J gene TRBJ1-2, with D unclear. CDR3 length: 11 residues. From germline, CDR1 is MNHEY and CDR2 SVGAGI. V was trimmed by 2 bases and J by 9 bases, leaving 7 bases between them. In nucleotides, the CDR3 is TGTGCCAGCAGTTACAACAGCCGCTACACCTTC. Translation gives CASSYNSRYTF.

V gene TRBV6-4 combines with J gene TRBJ2-6; D may be TRBD1 (6 bases). Germline assignment: CDR1 MRHNA and CDR2 SNTAGT. This CDR3 spans 17 amino acids. V was clipped by 3 bases and J by 0 bases, with 12 bases between them. The CDR3 nucleotides are TGTGCCAGCAGTGAACAACCGACAGGCTCTGGGGCCAACGTCCTGACTTTC. Translation: CASSEQPTGSGANVLTF.

V is TRBV2 and J is TRBJ1-1; no definite D call. Germline V CDR1 and CDR2: SNHLY, FYNNEI. V was shortened by 4 bases and J by 6 bases, with 15 bases between the two germline ends. The length of the CDR3 is 14 residues. The CDR3 bases are TGTGCCAGCAGTGTAGAGGGAGGGCCCGCTGAAGCTTTCTTT. Translation: CASSVEGGPAEAFF.

The rearrangement links TRBV7-6 to TRBJ2-2; D may be TRBD2 (5 bases). The germline V gene has CDR1 SGHVS and CDR2 FNYEAQ. This CDR3 has 15 amino acids. Between the trimmed V and J ends, which lost 1 base and 4 bases, there was a span of 10 bases. The CDR3 DNA reads TGTGCCAGCAGCTTAGTTATGGGGAGCACCGGGGAGCTGTTTTTT. Its protein is CASSLVMGSTGELFF.

The chain joins TRBV7-9 to TRBJ1-4; D is uncertain. Germline-derived CDR1 and CDR2 are SEHNR and FQNEAQ (reference sequence). This CDR3 is 12 amino acids long. The V gene lost 1 base and the J gene lost 8 bases, with 5 bases spanning the gap. CDR3 coding DNA: TGTGCCAGCAGCTTAGGGCAGGAAAAACTGTTTTTT. Amino acids: CASSLGQEKLFF.

The chain employs TRBV4-1 and TRBJ2-1; tentatively, D is TRBD1 (5 bases). This CDR3 region has 15 residues. Germline loops: CDR1 MGHRA, CDR2 YSYEKL. V dropped 5 bases and J dropped 4 bases, with 15 bases sitting between them. The CDR3 sequence: CASSVRQGLYNEQFF. CDR3 DNA: TGCGCCAGCAGCGTTCGCCAGGGTCTGTACAATGAGCAGTTCTTC.

For this clone: The identical CDR3 is also encoded by other nucleotide sequences in the sample. This chain links TRBV5-1 with TRBJ1-4; 7 bases line up with TRBD1. After removal of 4 bases from V and 0 bases from J, the junction contained 3 bases not matched to a gene. CDR1 is SGHRS and CDR2 is YFSETQ in the germline V gene. The CDR3 covers 15 residues. The CDR3 loop is CASSGQGATNEKLFF. CDR3 sequence (DNA): TGCGCCAGCAGCGGGCAGGGGGCAACTAATGAAAAACTGTTTTTT.

This rearrangement joins TRBV5-1 to TRBJ1-2; 10 bases are shared with TRBD1. Losses at the gene ends were 0 bases for V and 5 bases for J; bases not matched to a gene: 7. The CDR3 totals 16 residues. The germline V gene encodes CDR1 SGHRS and CDR2 YFSETQ. CDR3 in amino acids: CASSLGRDRGSYGYTF. In DNA form, the CDR3 reads TGCGCCAGCAGCTTGGGGCGGGACAGGGGCAGTTATGGCTACACCTTC.

V is TRBV24-1 and J is TRBJ1-2; D unclear. Trimming took off 3 bases at V and 4 bases at J, with 11 bases between the two ends. The CDR3 has 14 amino acids. CDR1 KGHDR and CDR2 SFDVKD come from the germline V gene. The CDR3: CATSDREVGYGYTF. The CDR3 bases are TGTGCCACCAGTGATAGGGAGGTCGGCTATGGCTACACCTTC.

The chain couples TRBV28 to TRBJ2-1, with 10 nucleotides matching TRBD2. Germline V lookup: CDR1 MDHEN, CDR2 SYDVKM. This CDR3 region has 15 residues. J was trimmed by 8 bases and V by 7 bases; bases with no gene match: 11. The CDR3 region has the DNA TGTGCCAGCATCAGCGGGGGGGCCGGTTTGGATGAGCAGTTCTTC. Translating gives CASISGGAGLDEQFF.

The rearrangement joins TRBV5-4 to TRBJ1-1, with no clear D. The germline V and J ends were trimmed by 4 bases and 0 bases, with 4 bases remaining between them. The CDR3 is 12 residues long. The germline gives CDR1 SGHNT, CDR2 YYREEE (reference sequence). This chain's CDR3 is CASSLLNTEAFF. CDR3 bases: TGTGCCAGCAGCCTACTGAACACTGAAGCTTTCTTT.

V is TRBV28 and J is TRBJ1-5; no definite D call. With 3 bases removed from V and 6 bases from J, the gap between germline ends came to 3 bases. The CDR3 extends over 11 amino acids. CDR1 and CDR2 (germline): MDHEN, SYDVKM. The CDR3 sequence is CASSFGQPQHF. In DNA, the CDR3 is TGTGCCAGCAGTTTCGGTCAGCCCCAGCATTTT.

J is TRBJ2-1 and V is TRBV7-3, with D perhaps matching TRBD2 (7 bases). The CDR3 is made up of 15 amino acids. The germline V and J ends were trimmed by 5 bases and 4 bases, with 15 bases remaining between them. CDR1 is SGHTA, CDR2 FQGTGA, per germline. The CDR3 protein is CASSPDGGPYNEQFF. CDR3 coding DNA: TGTGCCAGCAGCCCCGACGGGGGGCCATACAATGAGCAGTTCTTC. Combining the CDR3 with reference TRBV7-3 and TRBJ2-1 gives the whole variable domain GAGVSQTPSNKVTEKGKYVELRCDPISGHTALYWYRQSLGQGPEFLIYFQGTGAADDSGLPNDRFFAVRPEGSVSTLKIQRTERGDSAVYLCASSPDGGPYNEQFFGPGTRLTVL.

The rearrangement links TRBV19 to TRBJ1-5; D may be TRBD1 (6 bases). The V and J ends lost 6 bases and 1 base respectively, with 19 bases between them. The CDR3 covers 17 residues. Germline V gene lookup returns CDR1 LNHDA and CDR2 SQIVND (reference sequence). CDR3 sequence: CASRPTDRGISNQPQHF. CDR3 DNA sequence: TGTGCCAGTAGACCCACGGACAGAGGAATAAGCAATCAGCCCCAGCATTTT.

The chain links TRBV5-1 to TRBJ1-5, with 9 bases that match TRBD1. CDR1 is SGHRS and CDR2 is YFSETQ in the germline V gene. CDR3 length equals 15 residues. V gave up 5 bases and J gave up 1 base; unmatched junction bases: 4. The CDR3 protein is CASRETGGSNQPQHF. The DNA for the CDR3 is TGCGCCAGCAGGGAAACAGGGGGCAGCAATCAGCCCCAGCATTTT.

The genes are TRBV6-6 and TRBJ1-6, with unresolved D. The CDR3 is 13 amino acids. V was clipped by 4 bases and J by 2 bases, with 3 bases between them. CDR1 is MNHNY, CDR2 SVGAGI, per germline (reference sequence). The CDR3 coding sequence is TGTGCCAGCAGTTCCACCTATAATTCACCCCTCCACTTT. Translating gives CASSSTYNSPLHF.

The gene calls are TRBV28 and TRBJ1-1, with D possibly being TRBD1 (5 bases). There are 14 residues in the CDR3. Germline V gene sequence: CDR1 MDHEN, CDR2 SYDVKM. Trimming pared 4 bases from V and 11 bases from J, leaving 20 bases between. The CDR3 region has the DNA TGTGCCAGCAGTTATCTGGGGCCGTCGAATGGGGCTTTCTTT. This encodes CASSYLGPSNGAFF.

The chain links TRBV5-6 to TRBJ2-3; 9 bases are shared with TRBD1. This CDR3 has 17 residues. V lost 6 bases, J lost 4 bases, and 15 bases stayed unmatched. The germline V gene encodes CDR1 SGHDT and CDR2 YYEEEE. The CDR3 nucleotides are TGTGCCAGCACCGGGTGGGACAGGGAAAGGTTTGCAGATACGCAGTATTTT. This translates into CASTGWDRERFADTQYF.

This clone was counted once. The chain joins TRBV12-3 or TRBV12-4 to TRBJ1-2; 7 bases agree with TRBD1. J was trimmed by 8 bases and V by 3 bases; bases with no gene match: 6. CDR3 length: 13 amino acids. In DNA, the CDR3 is TGTGCCAGCAGTTTTGGTAGGGGGCTCGGCTACACCTTC. Encoded protein: CASSFGRGLGYTF.

The V gene is TRBV13, the J gene TRBJ2-5; 10 bases are shared with TRBD1. CDR1 is PRHDT, CDR2 FYEKMQ, per germline (reference sequence). The length of the CDR3 is 16 residues. The ends lost 4 bases at V and 4 bases at J; junction bases unmatched: 9. The CDR3 spells CASSSSGTGAGETQYF. The CDR3 nucleotides read TGTGCCAGCAGCTCTTCCGGGACAGGGGCGGGAGAGACCCAGTACTTC.

This clone turned up a few times. CDR3 region: CASSQGTANSGNTIYF. In DNA form, the CDR3 reads TGTGCCAGCAGCCAAGGTACAGCCAACTCTGGAAACACCATATATTTT. This chain uses TRBV3-1 (or the pseudogene TRBV3-2) with TRBJ1-3; D is undetermined. V was cut by 1 base and J by 0 bases, with 10 bases left in between. Germline values: CDR1 LGHDT, CDR2 YNNKEL (reference sequence). The CDR3 runs to 16 residues.

As for this clone: This sample includes further DNA sequences coding for the same CDR3. This chain joins TRBV5-1 and TRBJ1-1; TRBD1 agrees at 8 bases. V gave up 2 bases and J gave up 2 bases; unmatched junction bases: 2. CDR1 SGHRS and CDR2 YFSETQ come from the germline V gene. The CDR3 runs 14 residues. The CDR3 protein is CASSLQGGNTEAFF. In DNA, the CDR3 is TGCGCCAGCAGCTTACAGGGGGGCAACACTGAAGCTTTCTTT.